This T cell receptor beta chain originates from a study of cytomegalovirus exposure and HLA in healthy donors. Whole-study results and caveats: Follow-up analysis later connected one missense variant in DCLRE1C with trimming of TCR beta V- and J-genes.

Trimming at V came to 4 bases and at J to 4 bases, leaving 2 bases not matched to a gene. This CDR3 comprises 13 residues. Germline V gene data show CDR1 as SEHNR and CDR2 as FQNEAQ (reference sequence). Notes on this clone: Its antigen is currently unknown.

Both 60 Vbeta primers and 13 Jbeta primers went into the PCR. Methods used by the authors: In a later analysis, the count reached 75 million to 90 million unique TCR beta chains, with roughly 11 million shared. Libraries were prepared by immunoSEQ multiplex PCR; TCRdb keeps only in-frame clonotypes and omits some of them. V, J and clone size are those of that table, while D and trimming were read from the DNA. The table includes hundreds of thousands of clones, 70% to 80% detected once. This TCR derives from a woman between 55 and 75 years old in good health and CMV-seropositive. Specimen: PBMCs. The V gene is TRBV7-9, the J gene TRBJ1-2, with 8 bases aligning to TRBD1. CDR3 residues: CASSSTGVYGYTF. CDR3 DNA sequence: TGTGCCAGCAGCTCGACAGGGGTCTATGGCTACACCTTC.